The source of this TCR beta chain is a study of shared clonotypes between healthy human individuals. Across the study: Per donor, three plates held CD4 naive cells, three held CD4 memory, two held CD8 naive and one held CD8 memory. Study-level findings and limits: Among donors, sharing of clonotypes was expected to be affected by sequencing depth. Generally, naive subsets (rather than memory subsets) showed larger estimated richness.

This CDR3 spans 16 amino acids. CDR1 and CDR2 from the germline V gene are MDHEN and SYDVKM. V was pared by 5 bases and J by 5 bases, with 12 bases of the junction left unmatched. Sequenced by immunoSEQ multiplex PCR; TCRdb stores in-frame clones only, minus some. The top ten hold around 0.61% of the sample, which has over a million clones, approximately 80% seen once. Comments on this clone: Its specificity is unknown.

This receptor was taken from a man in his late teens or twenties in good health. Some clones in this sample may be carry-over from other donors' samples. Input material: memory CD4+ T cells from PBMCs. Subset specified: CD45RA-negative fraction. The gene calls are TRBV28 and TRBJ1-5; 7 positions match TRBD1. CDR3 coding DNA: TGTGCCAGCAGTCCTTTATCCACAGGGGACCATCAGCCCCAGCATTTT. Protein sequence: CASSPLSTGDHQPQHF.